The present TCR beta chain was sequenced within a study of T-cell reconstitution after alpha-beta-depleted transplantation in children. Study-wide results and limits: For some patients, TCRbeta diversity was high at day 60 because of recipient T cells and thymic progenitors that survived. Alpha-beta T cells about two months after transplant reportedly derived from several hundred expanded graft clones. After one year, T-cell counts and TCRbeta diversity mostly came from new T cells.

V was clipped by 0 bases and J by 7 bases, with 8 bases between them. CDR1 and CDR2 (germline): MNHNY, SVGAGI (reference sequence). The CDR3 sequence is 13 residues long. This clonotype was counted ten times or more. Antigen unknown. This sample's TCRbeta library carried unique molecular identifier barcodes. In TCRdb, the PCR reads were re-called with MiXCR into one record per CDR3 protein. The repertoire holds about 900,000 distinct CDR3 sequences, with around 30% as singletons. Sequencing was performed on PBMCs, mostly from graft donor cells, taken 360 days after TCRalphabeta/CD19-depleted stem cell transplant. The clonotype comes from a boy younger than two who had a stem cell transplant for SCID, so the T cells may come from the graft donor. This chain joins TRBV6-6 and TRBJ2-3, with D uncertain. CDR3 sequence: CASSYSRTYTQYF. DNA for the CDR3: TGTGCCAGCAGTTACTCGCGGACCTATACGCAGTATTTT.